This TCR beta chain was recorded in a study of T cell responses to AZD1222 COVID-19 vaccine (dated by TCRdb to the early 2020s). Notes on the research overall: TCR sequencing covered some 240 trial participants: around 210 given two doses of AZD1222 and about 26 given two doses of MenACWY control vaccine. Trial participants were enrolled by age into 18-55, 56-69 and 70-plus year subgroups, with about 150, 28 and 57 TCR-sequenced participants respectively.

The time point label of this sample denotes: about 28 days (+/-7) after the second vaccine dose. AZD1222 recipients given second doses at about 4 weeks or at about 12 weeks were pooled, since spike-specific TCR depth and breadth were not found to differ between the two schedules. Vaccinee samples were obtained from the UK trials COV001 and COV002, which included a single-blind randomized controlled phase 2/3 trial of AZD1222 (ChAdOx1 nCoV-19) in healthy adults. Trial participant PBMC samples were collected at day 0 and day 28 after the second dose for TCRbeta chain sequencing. General findings and caveats noted by the study authors: Nearly half of unique spike-specific TCRs reportedly recognized epitopes outside regions mutated in the B.1.351 and B.1.1.7 variants. Participants were mostly white British, with more females than males. The authors suggested clonal diversity may have been underestimated. Because no samples from the day 14 peak response were available, repertoires could be characterized only after the peak T cell response. In the small 56-69-year group, the increase in depth fell short of significance, most likely because of low power. CD4 TCRs associated with the vaccine covered the entire spike protein, and the dominant responses were in regions 160-218 and 743-854. Only a handful of AZD1222 recipients were SARS-CoV-2 seropositive at baseline, limiting conclusions about previously exposed vaccinees. After two AZD1222 doses, both the breadth and the depth of spike-specific TCRs were significantly higher than at day 0 and than in MenACWY recipients.

The germline V end is reduced by 3 bases and the J end by 0 bases; junction bases left unmatched: 3. The CDR3 measures 15 amino acids from cysteine to phenylalanine. The read is trimmed to its CDR3 DNA, 45 bases read in frame from base 1. The germline V gene (reference sequence) supplies CDR1 LGHDT and CDR2 YNNKEL. The CDR3 regions of human TCRbeta chains were analyzed by immunosequencing. Turning to the authors' computational methods: TCRs in the repertoires were matched against a reference library of SARS-CoV-2-specific TCRs that had been generated with the MIRA antigen-specificity platform. Breadth was defined as the fraction of unique TCRs that were SARS-CoV-2-associated. Depth was defined as the fraction of total T cells that were SARS-CoV-2-associated. Using the MIRA data, each spike-specific TCR was mapped to the spike region that the TCR reacts to and placed in a CD4 or CD8 class. Log10-transformed breadth and depth values were compared by one-way ANOVA with Sidak's multiple comparisons tests. TCRdb mirrors the immuneACCESS table, restricted to in-frame sequences. Some clones are absent from its copies; in checked studies, under half trace to an unresolved V gene, and the reason for the others is unknown. From that table come the V and J calls and clone size; the DNA was used to work out D and trimming. This sample is represented by around 84,000 clones; roughly 88% of them were singletons. The ten most abundant clones make up less than 11% of the sample.

Concerning this clone: There is no known antigen for this receptor. Base quality data are lacking; no much larger clone is found one base away.

The sequenced sample was peripheral blood, obtained 28 days after the second AZD1222 dose. This sequence uses TRBV3-1 (or the pseudogene TRBV3-2) and TRBJ1-2; 8 bases in the junction line up with TRBD1. The TCR originated in an adult who received the AZD1222 COVID-19 vaccine. CDR3 region: CASSHGTGTNYGYTF. The nucleotides read TGTGCCAGCAGCCACGGGACAGGAACTAACTATGGCTACACCTTC.